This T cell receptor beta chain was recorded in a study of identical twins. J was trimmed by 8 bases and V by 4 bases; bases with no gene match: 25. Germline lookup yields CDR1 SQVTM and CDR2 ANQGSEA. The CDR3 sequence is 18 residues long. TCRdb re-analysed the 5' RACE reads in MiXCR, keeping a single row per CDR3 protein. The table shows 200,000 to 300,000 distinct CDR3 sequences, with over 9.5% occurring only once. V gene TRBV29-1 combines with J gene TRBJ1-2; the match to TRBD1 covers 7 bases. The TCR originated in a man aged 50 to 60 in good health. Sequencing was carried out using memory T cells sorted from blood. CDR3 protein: CSVVGGRKTGPQITGYTF. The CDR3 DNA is TGCAGCGTTGTTGGCGGGCGAAAGACAGGGCCCCAGATAACAGGCTACACCTTC.